A selection of T cell receptor beta chains follows, all from one sample in a study of persistence of HIV-infected CD4 T cells. Method: immunoSEQ multiplex PCR; TCRdb's copy keeps in-frame clones and lacks some. The table has fewer than 40,000 clones, 70% seen once. Their recognized antigens are unknown. The sequenced sample was CD4+ T cells sorted from PBMCs after approximately 19-hour stimulation, obtained from a patient who received antiretroviral therapy. Receptors were obtained from an adult man with HIV who was CMV-seropositive. CDR3s include the opening cysteine and the closing phenylalanine or tryptophan. The D gene is left open where the match is weak. Clone size, where shown, is once, few, many, or a class for clones that have expanded.

CDR3aa: CASGRQGGTGELFF
CDR3nt: TGTGCCAGTGGCCGACAGGGAGGGACCGGGGAGCTGTTTTTT
len: 14
j_gene: TRBJ2-2
v_gene: TRBV19
abundance: .
d_gene: .

CDR3aa: CASSYPGGTGAYEQYF
CDR3nt: TGTGCCAGCAGTTACCCTGGGGGGACAGGGGCCTACGAGCAGTACTTC
len: 16
j_gene: TRBJ2-7
v_gene: TRBV6-5
abundance: .
d_gene: TRBD1

CDR3aa: CASSEIYRNQPQHF
CDR3nt: TGTGCCAGCAGTGAAATTTACAGGAATCAGCCCCAGCATTTT
len: 14
j_gene: TRBJ1-5
v_gene: TRBV2
abundance: .
d_gene: .

CDR3aa: CASTLGGGSNQPQHF
CDR3nt: TGTGCCAGTACCCTCGGGGGGGGAAGCAATCAGCCCCAGCATTTT
len: 15
j_gene: TRBJ1-5
v_gene: TRBV19
abundance: few
d_gene: .

CDR3aa: CASRTEEATLTAVDYGYTF
CDR3nt: TGCGCCAGCAGGACGGAAGAGGCTACCCTTACAGCGGTGGACTATGGCTACACCTTC
len: 19
j_gene: TRBJ1-2
v_gene: TRBV5-1
abundance: .
d_gene: .

CDR3aa: CTSSQDPGTSTYEQYF
CDR3nt: TGCACCAGCAGCCAGGACCCGGGAACTTCAACCTACGAGCAGTACTTC
len: 16
j_gene: TRBJ2-7
v_gene: TRBV1
abundance: .
d_gene: .

CDR3aa: CASSLKAGNYEQYF
CDR3nt: TGTGCCAGCAGCTTAAAAGCCGGCAACTACGAGCAGTACTTC
len: 14
j_gene: TRBJ2-7
v_gene: TRBV7-2
abundance: .
d_gene: .

CDR3aa: CASSPIPTGSNTEAFF
CDR3nt: TGTGCCAGCAGCCCGATTCCAACCGGTTCGAACACTGAAGCTTTCTTT
len: 16
j_gene: TRBJ1-1
v_gene: TRBV7-9
abundance: once
d_gene: .

CDR3aa: CASSGGSNQPQHF
CDR3nt: TGTGCCAGCAGTGGGGGGAGCAATCAGCCCCAGCATTTT
len: 13
j_gene: TRBJ1-5
v_gene: TRBV12-3/TRBV12-4
abundance: few
d_gene: .

CDR3aa: CATSDPPGGEQYF
CDR3nt: TGTGCCACCAGTGACCCCCCCGGCGGCGAGCAGTACTTC
len: 13
j_gene: TRBJ2-7
v_gene: TRBV24-1
abundance: .
d_gene: .

CDR3aa: CSASRGVSGNTIYF
CDR3nt: TGCAGTGCTAGTAGAGGCGTCTCTGGAAACACCATATATTTT
len: 14
j_gene: TRBJ1-3
v_gene: TRBV20-1
abundance: once
d_gene: .

CDR3aa: CASSYQGNSGNTIYF
CDR3nt: TGTGCCAGCAGTTATCAGGGCAACTCTGGAAACACCATATATTTT
len: 15
j_gene: TRBJ1-3
v_gene: TRBV6-2/TRBV6-3
abundance: .
d_gene: .

CDR3aa: CASSVRGDYEQYF
CDR3nt: TGTGCCAGCAGCGTGCGGGGAGACTACGAGCAGTACTTC
len: 13
j_gene: TRBJ2-7
v_gene: TRBV9
abundance: .
d_gene: .